This TCR beta chain came from a study of Ad26.COV2.S vaccination and SARS-CoV-2 variants. Study information: Ad26.COV2.S shots went into the muscle once or twice, 56 days apart.

Method: immunoSEQ multiplex PCR; TCRdb's copy keeps in-frame clones and lacks some. The data show approximately 360,000 clones, roughly four fifths seen once. Germline CDR1 SGHTA, CDR2 FQGNSA. Trimming stripped 5 bases from V and 1 base from J, with 12 bases between. The CDR3 spans 14 residues. Indicated treatment: about 20 received Ad26.COV2.S at low or high dose, single or two shots; about 5 received placebo; per-sample allocation not given. Sampling occurred on day 63 after the first vaccine or placebo injection. The vaccine antigen was prefusion-stabilized Wuhan SARS-CoV-2 spike. Findings and limits, study-wide: Higher spike-specific TCR breadth was found in vaccine recipients than in placebo recipients. CD8+ and CD4+ T cells specific for spike reportedly responded with substantial breadth after vaccination.

In regard to this clone: Its specificity is unknown.

This chain joins TRBV7-2 and TRBJ2-7; D possibly matches TRBD1 or TRBD2 (5 bases each). Sequences were derived from peripheral blood, sampled in a trial of Ad26.COV2.S vaccine versus placebo. The receptor was derived from a person aged 18 to 59 who received the Ad26.COV2.S COVID-19 vaccine or a placebo. The CDR3 loop is CASSPTGGSYEQYF. CDR3 in DNA: TGTGCCAGCAGCCCAACTGGGGGATCCTACGAGCAGTACTTC.